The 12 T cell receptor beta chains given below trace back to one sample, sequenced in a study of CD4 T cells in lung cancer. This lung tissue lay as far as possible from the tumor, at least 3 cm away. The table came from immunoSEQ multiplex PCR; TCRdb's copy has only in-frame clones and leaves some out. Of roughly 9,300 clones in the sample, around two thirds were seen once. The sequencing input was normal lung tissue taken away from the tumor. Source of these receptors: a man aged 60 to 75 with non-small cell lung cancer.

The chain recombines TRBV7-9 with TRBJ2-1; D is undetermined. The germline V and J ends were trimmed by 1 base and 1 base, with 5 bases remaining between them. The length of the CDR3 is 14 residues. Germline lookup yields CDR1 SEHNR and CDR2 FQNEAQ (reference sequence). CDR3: CASSLGQSYNEQFF. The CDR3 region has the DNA TGTGCCAGCAGCTTAGGGCAGTCCTACAATGAGCAGTTCTTC.

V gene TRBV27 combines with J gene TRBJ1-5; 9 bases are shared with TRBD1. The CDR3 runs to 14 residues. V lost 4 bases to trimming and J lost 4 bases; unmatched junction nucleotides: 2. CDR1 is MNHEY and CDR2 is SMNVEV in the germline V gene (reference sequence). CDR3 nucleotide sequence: TGTGCCAGCAGTTCGGGACAGGGAAATCAGCCCCAGCATTTT. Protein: CASSSGQGNQPQHF.

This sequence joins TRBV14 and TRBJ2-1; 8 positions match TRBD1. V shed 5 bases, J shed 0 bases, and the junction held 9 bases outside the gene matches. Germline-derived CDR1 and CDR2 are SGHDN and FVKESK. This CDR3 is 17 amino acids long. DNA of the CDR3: TGTGCCAGCAGCACCTCGACAGGGGCGGGCTCCTACAATGAGCAGTTCTTC. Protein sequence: CASSTSTGAGSYNEQFF. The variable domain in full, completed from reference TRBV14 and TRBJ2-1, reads EAGVTQFPSHSVIEKGQTVTLRCDPISGHDNLYWYRRVMGKEIKFLLHFVKESKQDESGMPNNRFLAERTGGTYSTLKVQPAELEDSGVYFCASSTSTGAGSYNEQFFGPGTRLTVL.

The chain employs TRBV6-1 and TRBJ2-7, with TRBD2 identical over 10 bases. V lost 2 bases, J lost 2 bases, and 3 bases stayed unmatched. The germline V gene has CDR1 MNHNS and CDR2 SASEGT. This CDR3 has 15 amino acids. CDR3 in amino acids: CASSESGGATYEQYF. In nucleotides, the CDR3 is TGTGCCAGCAGTGAAAGCGGGGGGGCAACCTACGAGCAGTACTTC.

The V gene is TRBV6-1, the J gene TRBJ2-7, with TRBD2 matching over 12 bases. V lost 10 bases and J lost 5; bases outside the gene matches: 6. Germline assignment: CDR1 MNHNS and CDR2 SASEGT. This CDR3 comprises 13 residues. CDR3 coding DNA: TGTGCCACCCGACTAGCGGGAGAGCACGAGCAGTACGTC. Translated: CATRLAGEHEQYV.

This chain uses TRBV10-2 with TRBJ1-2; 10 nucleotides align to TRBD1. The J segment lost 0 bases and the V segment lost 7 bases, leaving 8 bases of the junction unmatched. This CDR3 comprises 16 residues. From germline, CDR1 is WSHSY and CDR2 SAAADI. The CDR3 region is CASKGQGVPANYGYTF. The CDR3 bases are TGCGCCAGCAAAGGACAGGGGGTTCCAGCTAACTATGGCTACACCTTC.

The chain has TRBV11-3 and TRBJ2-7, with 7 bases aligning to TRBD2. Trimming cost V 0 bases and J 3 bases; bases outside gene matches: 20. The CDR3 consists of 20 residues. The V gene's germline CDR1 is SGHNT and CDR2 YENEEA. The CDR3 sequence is CASSLDCTSVSSPCYYEQYF. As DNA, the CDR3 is TGTGCCAGCAGCTTAGATTGCACTAGCGTATCGTCGCCCTGCTACTACGAGCAGTACTTC.

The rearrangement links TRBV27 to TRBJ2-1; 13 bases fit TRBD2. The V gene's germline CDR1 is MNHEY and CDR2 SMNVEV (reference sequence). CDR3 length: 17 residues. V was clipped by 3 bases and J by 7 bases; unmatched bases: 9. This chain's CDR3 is CASSFGTSGKALNEQFF. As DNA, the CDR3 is TGTGCCAGCAGTTTCGGGACTAGCGGGAAGGCGCTAAATGAGCAGTTCTTC.

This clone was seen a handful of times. The CDR3 reads CASSLSGALGGLHTDTQYF. As DNA, the CDR3 is TGTGCCAGCAGCTTATCAGGGGCGTTGGGCGGGTTACACACAGATACGCAGTATTTT. The gene calls are TRBV5-7 and TRBJ2-3; maybe TRBD1 (6 bases). TRBV5-7 is treated as an ORF (open reading frame) with a function not yet certain. Trimming pared 2 bases from V and 2 bases from J, leaving 24 bases between. The CDR3 covers 19 residues.

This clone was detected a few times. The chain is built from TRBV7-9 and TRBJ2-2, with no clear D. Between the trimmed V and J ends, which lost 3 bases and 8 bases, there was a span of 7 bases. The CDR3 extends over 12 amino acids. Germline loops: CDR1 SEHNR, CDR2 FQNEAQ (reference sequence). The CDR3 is CASSFPLGELFF. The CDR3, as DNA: TGTGCCAGCAGCTTCCCCCTTGGGGAGCTGTTTTTT.

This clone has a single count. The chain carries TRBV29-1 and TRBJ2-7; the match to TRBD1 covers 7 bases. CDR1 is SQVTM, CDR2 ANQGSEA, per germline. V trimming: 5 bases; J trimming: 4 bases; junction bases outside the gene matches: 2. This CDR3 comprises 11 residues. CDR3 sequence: CSVWTGYEQYF. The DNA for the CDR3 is TGCAGCGTTTGGACAGGATACGAGCAGTACTTC.

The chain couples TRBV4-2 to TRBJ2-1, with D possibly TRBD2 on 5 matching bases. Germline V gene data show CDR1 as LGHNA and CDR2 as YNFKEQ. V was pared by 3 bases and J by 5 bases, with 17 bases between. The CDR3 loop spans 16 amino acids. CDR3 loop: CASSQVGYGGHNEQFF. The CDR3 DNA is TGTGCCAGCAGCCAGGTCGGGTACGGCGGGCACAATGAGCAGTTCTTC.